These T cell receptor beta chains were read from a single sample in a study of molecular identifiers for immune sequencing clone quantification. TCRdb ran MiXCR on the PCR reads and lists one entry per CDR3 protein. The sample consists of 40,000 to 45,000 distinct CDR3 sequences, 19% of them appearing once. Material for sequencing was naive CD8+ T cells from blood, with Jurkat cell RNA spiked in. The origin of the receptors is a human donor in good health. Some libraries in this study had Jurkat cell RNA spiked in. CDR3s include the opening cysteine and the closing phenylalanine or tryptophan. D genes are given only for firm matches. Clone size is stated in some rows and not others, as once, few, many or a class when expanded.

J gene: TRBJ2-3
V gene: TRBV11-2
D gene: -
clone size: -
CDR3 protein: CASSFDAATGTQYF
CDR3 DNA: TGTGCCAGCAGCTTCGACGCGGCCACTGGTACGCAGTATTTT

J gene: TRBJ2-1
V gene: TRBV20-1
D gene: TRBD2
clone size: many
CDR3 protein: CSARRDTSPGLAGDREADEQFF
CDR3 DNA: TGCAGTGCTAGACGGGACACATCACCGGGACTAGCGGGAGATCGGGAGGCCGATGAGCAGTTCTTC

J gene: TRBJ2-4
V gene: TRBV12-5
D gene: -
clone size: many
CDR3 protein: CASGPGLGAKNIQYF
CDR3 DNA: TGTGCTAGTGGTCCAGGGTTAGGGGCCAAAAACATTCAGTACTTC

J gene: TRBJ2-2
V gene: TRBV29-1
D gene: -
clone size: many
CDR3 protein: CSVVKGAGELFF
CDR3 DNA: TGCAGCGTTGTAAAGGGGGCCGGGGAGCTGTTTTTT

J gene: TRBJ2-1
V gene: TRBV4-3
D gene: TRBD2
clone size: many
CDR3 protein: CASSRVVAGGRTVAPYNEQFF
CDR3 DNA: TGCGCCAGCAGCCGTGTGGTAGCTGGCGGGAGAACGGTGGCCCCCTACAATGAGCAGTTCTTC

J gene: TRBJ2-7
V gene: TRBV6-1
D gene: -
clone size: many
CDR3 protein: CASSWDGNYEQYF
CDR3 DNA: TGTGCCAGCAGCTGGGACGGCAACTACGAGCAGTACTTC

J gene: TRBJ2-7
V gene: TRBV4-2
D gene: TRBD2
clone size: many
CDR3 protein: CASSPSGSRSEQYF
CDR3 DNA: TGTGCCAGCAGCCCCAGCGGGAGTAGGTCCGAGCAGTACTTC

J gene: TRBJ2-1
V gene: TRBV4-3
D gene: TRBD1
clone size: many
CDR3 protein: CASSQEPPGQGNNEQFF
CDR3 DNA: TGCGCCAGCAGCCAAGAGCCTCCGGGACAGGGTAACAATGAGCAGTTCTTC

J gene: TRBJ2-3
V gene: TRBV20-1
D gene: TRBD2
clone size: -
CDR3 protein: CSAGGGGRGGLTRTQYF
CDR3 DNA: TGCAGTGCTGGGGGGGGGGGACGGGGGGGCCTGACTAGAACGCAGTATTTT

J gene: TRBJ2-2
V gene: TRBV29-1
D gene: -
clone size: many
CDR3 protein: CSVEDYTENTGELFF
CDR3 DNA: TGCAGCGTTGAGGACTACACAGAGAACACCGGGGAGCTGTTTTTT

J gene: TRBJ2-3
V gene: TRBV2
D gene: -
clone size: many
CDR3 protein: CASSDLPGTDTQYF
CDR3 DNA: TGTGCCAGCAGTGACTTACCAGGAACAGATACGCAGTATTTT

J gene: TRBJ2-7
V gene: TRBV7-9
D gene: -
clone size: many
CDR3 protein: CASSLIDYEQYF
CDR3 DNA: TGTGCCAGCAGCCTGATAGACTACGAGCAGTACTTC

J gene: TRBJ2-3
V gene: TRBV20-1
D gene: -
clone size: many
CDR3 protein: CSAQSARSATDTQYF
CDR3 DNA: TGCAGTGCTCAGTCGGCTAGGTCTGCCACAGATACGCAGTATTTT